This paragraph reports one T cell receptor beta chain. Trimming cost V 6 bases and J 5 bases; bases outside gene matches: 6. There are 14 residues in the CDR3. Germline V lookup: CDR1 SNHLY, CDR2 FYNNEI. The data stem from a study of blood T cell repertoires in COVID-19. Study-wide background: Some COVID-19 samples were acute and others convalescent; all came from the United States, Italy and Spain.

Libraries were prepared by immunoSEQ multiplex PCR; TCRdb keeps only in-frame clonotypes and omits some of them. The table lists approximately 50,000 clones, roughly 91% of them singletons. The sequencing input was peripheral blood. The sequence was collected from a man aged 45-65 years with active COVID-19. The rearrangement joins TRBV2 to TRBJ1-4; 7 bases align to TRBD1. Written as DNA, the CDR3 is TGTGCCAGCAGACCCGGGACAGCCAATGAAAAACTGTTTTTT. Residues: CASRPGTANEKLFF.